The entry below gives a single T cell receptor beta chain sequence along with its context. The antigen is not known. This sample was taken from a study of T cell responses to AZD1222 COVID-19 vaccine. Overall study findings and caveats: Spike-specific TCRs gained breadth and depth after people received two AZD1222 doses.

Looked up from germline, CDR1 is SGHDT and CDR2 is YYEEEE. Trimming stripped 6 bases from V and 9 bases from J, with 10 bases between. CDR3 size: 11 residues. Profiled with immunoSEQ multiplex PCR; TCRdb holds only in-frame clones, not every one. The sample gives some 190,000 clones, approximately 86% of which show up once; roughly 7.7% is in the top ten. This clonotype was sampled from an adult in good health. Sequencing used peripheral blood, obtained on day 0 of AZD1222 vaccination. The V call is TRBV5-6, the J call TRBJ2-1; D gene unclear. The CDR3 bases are TGTGCCAGCAATAGGAGAGGTGAGCAGTTCTTC. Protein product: CASNRRGEQFF.